The source of this TCR beta chain is a study of PD-L1 blockade in urothelial cancer. The study, taken as a whole, reports: Patients with below-median pretreatment blood clonality survived longer.

Time point noted: pretreatment peripheral blood. Points on this clone: What it binds is not known.

Synthetic spike-ins, TCR analog templates, were added into each PCR. Data came from immunoSEQ multiplex PCR; TCRdb stores just in-frame clones and leaves some out. The sample includes over 75,000 clones, around 85% seen only once; the top ten take under 15%. Trimming shortened V by 3 bases and J by 2 bases, and 11 bases separated the two germline ends. CDR1 is MNHEY, CDR2 SMNVEV, per germline (reference sequence). The CDR3 totals 14 residues. This sequence originates from a man aged 55 to 70 with urothelial cancer. V is TRBV27 and J is TRBJ2-7; TRBD1 might be the D (5 bases). This specimen was PBMCs, taken around atezolizumab (anti-PD-L1) treatment. CDR3 loop: CASSFARATYEQYF. As DNA, the CDR3 is TGTGCCAGCAGTTTCGCCAGGGCAACCTACGAGCAGTACTTC.